The entry below describes one TCR beta chain. Sequencing ends 3 residues short of the CDR3 end; the germline J gene provides the rest. The data derive from a study of Tregs in tolerant kidney transplant recipients. CDR1 and CDR2 (germline): SGHRS, YFSETQ. The V gene end was trimmed by 4 bases and the J gene end by 0 bases; junction bases not matched to a gene: 6. CDR3 length: 16 amino acids. Clones were read by immunoSEQ multiplex PCR, and TCRdb kept only the in-frame ones, dropping some. The repertoire table contains about 31,000 clones. Recipients received nonmyeloablative bone marrow transplants from related graft donors, with transient mixed chimerism. Unstimulated Tregs (CD4+CD25+CD127-) and CD4+CD25- non-Tregs were sorted from PBMCs.

The sequence came from a human patient who received a combined kidney and bone marrow transplant. Some T cells could come from the graft donor. J is TRBJ1-4 and V is TRBV5-1; TRBD1 aligns across 7 bases. The specimen comprised CD4+ T cells from blood (PBMCs), sampled 24 months after the transplant. The CDR3 DNA, read in part, is TGCGCCAGCAGCCCTGGGACAGTTGCAACTAATGAAAAA. Residues: CASSPGTVATNEK. The complete CDR3 reads CASSPGTVATNEKLFF.